A single T cell receptor beta chain is shown here with its context. Repertoires were generated with immunoSEQ multiplex PCR, while TCRdb's copy carries only in-frame clones and drops some. The sample lists 200,000 to 250,000 clones, around 83% occurring once. This specimen belongs to a study of blood T cell repertoires in COVID-19. The wider study: T cells, B-cell-depleted T cells, or PBMCs provided the cDNA or gDNA that served as material.

Sequencing was done on a sample of peripheral blood. This receptor was obtained from a woman between 45 and 60 years old with acute or convalescent COVID-19.

The CDR3 spells CASSLSLAGGPDTQYF. In DNA form, the CDR3 reads TGTGCCAGCAGTTTATCCCTAGCGGGGGGGCCAGATACGCAGTATTTT. V is TRBV27 and J is TRBJ2-3, with 12 nucleotides matching TRBD2. This CDR3 comprises 16 residues. V lost 0 bases, J lost 4 bases, and 2 bases stayed unmatched. CDR1 MNHEY and CDR2 SMNVEV come from the germline V gene (reference sequence).